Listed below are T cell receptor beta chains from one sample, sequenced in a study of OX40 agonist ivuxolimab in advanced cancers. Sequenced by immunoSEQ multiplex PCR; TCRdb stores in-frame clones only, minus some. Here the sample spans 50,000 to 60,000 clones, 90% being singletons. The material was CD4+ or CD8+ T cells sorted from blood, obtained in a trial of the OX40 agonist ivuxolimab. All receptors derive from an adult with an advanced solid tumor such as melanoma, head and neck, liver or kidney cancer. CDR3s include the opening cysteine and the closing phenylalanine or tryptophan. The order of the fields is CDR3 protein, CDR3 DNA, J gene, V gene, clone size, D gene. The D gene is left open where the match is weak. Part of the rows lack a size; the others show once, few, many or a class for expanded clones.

CASAGLRGSYNEQFF TGTGCCAGCGCTGGACTCCGGGGCTCCTACAATGAGCAGTTCTTC TRBJ2-1 TRBV7-9 - -
CASSGQTNSYNEQFF TGCGCCAGCAGTGGACAGACAAATTCCTACAATGAGCAGTTCTTC TRBJ2-1 TRBV10-1 - -
CASILAGGYTF TGTGCCAGCATCCTGGCTGGCGGCTACACCTTC TRBJ1-2 TRBV2 - -
CASSVGRGEQYF TGTGCCAGCAGTGTGGGCCGGGGCGAGCAGTACTTC TRBJ2-7 TRBV2 few -
CASSFGERNQPQHF TGCGCCAGCAGCTTCGGGGAGAGGAATCAGCCCCAGCATTTT TRBJ1-5 TRBV5-1 few -
CASSPGQGSPEAFF TGTGCCAGCTCACCGGGACAGGGGAGCCCTGAAGCTTTCTTT TRBJ1-1 TRBV18 - TRBD1
CASSPDRGRVTGELFF TGTGCCAGTAGTCCCGACAGGGGGCGAGTTACCGGGGAGCTGTTTTTT TRBJ2-2 TRBV19 - TRBD1
CASSAGGRGQPQHF TGTGCCAGCAGCGCGGGGGGGCGGGGTCAGCCCCAGCATTTT TRBJ1-5 TRBV28 - -
CASSPGQLNTGELFF TGTGCCAGCAGCCCCGGACAGCTGAACACCGGGGAGCTGTTTTTT TRBJ2-2 TRBV28 - -
CASRTWTGEHQPQHF TGTGCCAGCAGGACCTGGACAGGGGAGCATCAGCCCCAGCATTTT TRBJ1-5 TRBV2 - TRBD1
CASSLSGGTDTQYF TGCGCCAGCAGCTTAAGCGGGGGAACAGATACGCAGTATTTT TRBJ2-3 TRBV5-1 - TRBD2
CSVEARNTDTQYF TGCAGCGTTGAAGCCAGAAACACAGATACGCAGTATTTT TRBJ2-3 TRBV29-1 - -
CASSSDRAYEQYF TGTGCCAGCAGTTCGGACAGGGCCTACGAGCAGTACTTC TRBJ2-7 TRBV6-5 - TRBD1
CASSIGKETQYF TGTGCCAGTAGTATAGGGAAAGAGACCCAGTACTTC TRBJ2-5 TRBV19 - -
CASSLIGRLNQPQHF TGTGCCAGCAGCTTAATAGGCAGACTCAATCAGCCCCAGCATTTT TRBJ1-5 TRBV7-3 - -
CASKAGTGTSGSRTGELFF TGTGCCAGCAAGGCCGGGACAGGGACGTCGGGTTCGCGAACCGGGGAGCTGTTTTTT TRBJ2-2 TRBV7-3 - TRBD1
CASSELGTQYF TGTGCCAGCAGTGAGTTAGGGACCCAGTACTTC TRBJ2-5 TRBV2 - -
CASSPGAHYGYTF TGTGCCAGCAGCCCCGGGGCCCACTATGGCTACACCTTC TRBJ1-2 TRBV5-6 - -
CASNYGQLVPQGNEQFF TGTGCCAGCAATTACGGACAGCTAGTCCCACAGGGCAATGAGCAGTTCTTC TRBJ2-1 TRBV28 - -
CASGLSRDRGKKDTGELFF TGTGCTAGTGGTTTGAGCCGGGACAGGGGGAAGAAAGACACCGGGGAGCTGTTTTTT TRBJ2-2 TRBV12-5 - TRBD1
CATSRDYNGYTF TGTGCCACCAGCAGAGATTATAATGGCTACACCTTC TRBJ1-2 TRBV15 - -
CASSTPGGLGEKLFF TGTGCCAGCAGTACCCCCGGAGGTTTGGGAGAAAAACTGTTTTTT TRBJ1-4 TRBV28 - -
CASSYGQAPGEQYF TGTGCCAGCAGCTACGGACAGGCCCCGGGCGAGCAGTACTTC TRBJ2-7 TRBV14 - TRBD1
CASSPRESNQPQHF TGTGCCAGCTCACCACGGGAAAGCAATCAGCCCCAGCATTTT TRBJ1-5 TRBV18 - -
CASIASPAEKAFF TGTGCCAGCATCGCTAGCCCGGCGGAAAAAGCTTTCTTT TRBJ1-1 TRBV2 once -
CASSSSGTGSTGELFF TGTGCCAGCAGTTCTTCCGGGACAGGGTCCACCGGGGAGCTGTTTTTT TRBJ2-2 TRBV6-6 - TRBD1
CASSRWTGLVEAFF TGTGCCAGCAGCCGGTGGACAGGGTTGGTTGAAGCTTTCTTT TRBJ1-1 TRBV14 - TRBD1
CASSPQGEQPQHF TGTGCCAGCAGCCCACAGGGTGAGCAGCCCCAGCATTTT TRBJ1-5 TRBV7-9 - -
CASSARTGADTQYF TGTGCCAGCAGCGCCCGGACAGGGGCTGATACGCAGTATTTT TRBJ2-3 TRBV9 - TRBD1
CASTTGYSYNSPLHF TGTGCCAGTACCACAGGGTATTCCTATAATTCACCCCTCCACTTT TRBJ1-6 TRBV19 few -
CASSFQQGPSEAFF TGTGCCAGCAGTTTTCAACAGGGGCCCTCTGAAGCTTTCTTT TRBJ1-1 TRBV2 - TRBD1
CASSARWRGVHNEQFF TGTGCCAGCAGTGCAAGGTGGAGGGGTGTACACAATGAGCAGTTCTTC TRBJ2-1 TRBV28 - -
CAWSDAGLQPQHF TGTGCCTGGAGTGATGCAGGGCTACAGCCCCAGCATTTT TRBJ1-5 TRBV30 - -
CSARIHTQYF TGCAGTGCTAGAATCCATACGCAGTATTTT TRBJ2-3 TRBV20-1 - -
CASSLLQAVTEAFF TGTGCCAGCAGCCTGTTACAGGCGGTCACTGAAGCTTTCTTT TRBJ1-1 TRBV4-2 few -
CASSLTGGGNNEQFF TGTGCCAGCAGCTTAACCGGAGGGGGGAACAATGAGCAGTTCTTC TRBJ2-1 TRBV11-2 - -